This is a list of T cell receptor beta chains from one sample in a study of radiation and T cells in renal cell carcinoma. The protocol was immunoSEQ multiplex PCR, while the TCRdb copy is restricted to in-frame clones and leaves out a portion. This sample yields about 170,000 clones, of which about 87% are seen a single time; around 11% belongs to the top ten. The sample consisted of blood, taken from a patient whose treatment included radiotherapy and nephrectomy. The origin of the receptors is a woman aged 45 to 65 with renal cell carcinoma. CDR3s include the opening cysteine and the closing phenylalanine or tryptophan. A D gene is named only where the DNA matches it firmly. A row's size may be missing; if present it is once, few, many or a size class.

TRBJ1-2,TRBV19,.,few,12,TGTGCCAGTATTGGATACGGCTATGGCTACACCTTC,CASIGYGYGYTF
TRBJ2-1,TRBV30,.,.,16,TGTGCCTGGAGTGACCCTCCAGGCCCAGGAGGGAATGAGCAGTTCTTC,CAWSDPPGPGGNEQFF
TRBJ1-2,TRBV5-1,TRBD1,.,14,TGCGCCAGCAGCCCCGGACAGGGCCTCTATGGCTACACCTTC,CASSPGQGLYGYTF
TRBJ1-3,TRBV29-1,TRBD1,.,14,TGCAGCGTTGAGGGAAACAGGGGTGGAAACACCATATATTTT,CSVEGNRGGNTIYF
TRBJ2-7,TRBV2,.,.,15,TGTGCCAGCAGAGACTTACTGAGTTACTCCTACGAGCAGTACTTC,CASRDLLSYSYEQYF
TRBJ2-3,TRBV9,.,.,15,TGTGCCAGCAGCGTAGTCGGTTGGGGGACAGATACGCAGTATTTT,CASSVVGWGTDTQYF
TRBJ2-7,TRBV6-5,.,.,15,TGTGCCAGCAGTTACTCGAGAACAGGGAACTACGAGCAGTACTTC,CASSYSRTGNYEQYF
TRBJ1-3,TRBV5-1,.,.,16,TGCGCCAGCAGCTTGTTGATGGGGGTCTCTGGAAACACCATATATTTT,CASSLLMGVSGNTIYF
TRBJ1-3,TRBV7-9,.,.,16,TGTGCCAGCAGCTTTCCCCAGGGATTGACTGGAAACACCATATATTTT,CASSFPQGLTGNTIYF
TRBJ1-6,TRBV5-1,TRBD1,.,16,TGCGCCAGCAGGCGAACCCCTGGACAGGGGAATTCACCCCTCCACTTT,CASRRTPGQGNSPLHF
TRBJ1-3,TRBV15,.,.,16,TGTGCCACCAGCAGAGATCACCCGCCCTCTGGAAACACCATATATTTT,CATSRDHPPSGNTIYF
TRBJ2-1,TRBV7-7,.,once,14,TGTGCTAGCAGCTTAGGAGGGACTTACAATGAGCAGTTCTTC,CASSLGGTYNEQFF
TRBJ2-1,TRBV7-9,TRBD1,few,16,TGTGCCAGCAGCTTCTACCCGGGACAGGGTAACAATGAGCAGTTCTTC,CASSFYPGQGNNEQFF
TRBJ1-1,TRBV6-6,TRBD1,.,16,TGTGCCAGCAGTTACTCCGCCCAGACAGGGACGGGTGAAGCTTTCTTT,CASSYSAQTGTGEAFF
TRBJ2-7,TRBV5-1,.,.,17,TGCGCCAGCAGCTATGGAAGGCCCGGGACGGACTCCTACGAGCAGTACTTC,CASSYGRPGTDSYEQYF
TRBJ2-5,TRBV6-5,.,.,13,TGTGCCAGCAGTTTGGACACCCAAGAGACCCAGTACTTC,CASSLDTQETQYF
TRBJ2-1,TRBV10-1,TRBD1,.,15,TGCGCCAGCAGTGAGGGGCGACAGGGGGCCAATGAGCAGTTCTTC,CASSEGRQGANEQFF
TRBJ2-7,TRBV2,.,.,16,TGTGCCAGCAGTGAAGCGCTTCGGAAGCATTCCTACGAGCAGTACTTC,CASSEALRKHSYEQYF
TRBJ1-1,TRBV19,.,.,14,TGTGCCAGTAGTATGGGGACCATGAACACTGAAGCTTTCTTT,CASSMGTMNTEAFF
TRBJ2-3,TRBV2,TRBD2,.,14,TGTGCCAGCCCAACGGGACTAAGCACAGATACGCAGTATTTT,CASPTGLSTDTQYF
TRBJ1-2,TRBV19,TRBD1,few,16,TGTGCCAGTAGCCCGGGACAGGGGGCTTTCGACTATGGCTACACCTTC,CASSPGQGAFDYGYTF
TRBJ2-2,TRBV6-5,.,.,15,TGTGCCAGCAGTTACCGGGGTCCAGACACCGGGGAGCTGTTTTTT,CASSYRGPDTGELFF
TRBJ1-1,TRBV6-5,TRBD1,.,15,TGTGCCAGCAGTTCTAAAGGGGGCCTACACACTGAAGCTTTCTTT,CASSSKGGLHTEAFF
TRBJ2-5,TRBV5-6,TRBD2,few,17,TGTGCCAGCAGCCTAGCGCTAGCGGGGATAACTAAAGAGACCCAGTACTTC,CASSLALAGITKETQYF
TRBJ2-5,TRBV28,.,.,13,TGTGCCAGCAGTTATGGGGGTCAGGAGACCCAGTACTTC,CASSYGGQETQYF
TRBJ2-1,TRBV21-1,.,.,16,TGTGCCAGCAGCCTACCTTCAGGAATATCCTACAATGAGCAGTTCTTC,CASSLPSGISYNEQFF
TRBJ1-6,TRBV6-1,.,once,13,TGTGCCAGCAGTGCCGATTATAATTCACCCCTCCACTTT,CASSADYNSPLHF
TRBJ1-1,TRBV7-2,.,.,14,TGTGCCAGCAGCAGGGACCTCCTGAACACTGAAGCTTTCTTT,CASSRDLLNTEAFF
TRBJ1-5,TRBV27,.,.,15,TGTGCCAGCAGTTTGGAGGGCAGGAAGGTTCAGCCCCAGCATTTT,CASSLEGRKVQPQHF
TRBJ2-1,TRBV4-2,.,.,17,TGTGCCAGCAGCTCCAACGAGTTAGCACGCTCCTACAATGAGCAGTTCTTC,CASSSNELARSYNEQFF
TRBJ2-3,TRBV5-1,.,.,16,TGCGCCAGCAGCTTGGATGGCGGCCCCAAGGGAGATACGCAGTATTTT,CASSLDGGPKGDTQYF
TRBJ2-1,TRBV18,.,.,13,TGTGCCAGCTCACCAAGGGCTACCGATGAGCAGTTCTTC,CASSPRATDEQFF
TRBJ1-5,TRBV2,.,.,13,TGTGCCAGCAGTGTGGAAAACTTCCAGCCCCAGCATTTT,CASSVENFQPQHF
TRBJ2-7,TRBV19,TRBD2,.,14,TGTGCCAGTAACATACTAGCGGGACCCTACGAGCAGTACTTC,CASNILAGPYEQYF
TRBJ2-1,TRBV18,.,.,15,TGTGCCAGCTCACCTTATACTGTATCCTACAATGAGCAGTTCTTC,CASSPYTVSYNEQFF
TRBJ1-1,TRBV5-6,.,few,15,TGTGCCAGCAGCGTGGGACACCACATGAACACTGAAGCTTTCTTT,CASSVGHHMNTEAFF
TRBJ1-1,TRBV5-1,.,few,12,TGCGCCAGCAGTCGGGAGGGCACTGAAGCTTTCTTT,CASSREGTEAFF
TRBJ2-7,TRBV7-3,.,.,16,TGTGCCAGCAGCCCCAATCCCGGGGTGGGCCGGTCCGAGCAGTACTTC,CASSPNPGVGRSEQYF
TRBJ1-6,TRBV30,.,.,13,TGTGCCTGGACGTCGGGGGTCAATTCACCCCTCCACTTT,CAWTSGVNSPLHF
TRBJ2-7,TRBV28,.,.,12,TGTGCCAGCACCCCTTTATGGGGGGAGCAGTACTTC,CASTPLWGEQYF
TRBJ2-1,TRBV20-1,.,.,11,TGCAGTGCTCTTGTCACGGGCTCCCCAGTCTTC,CSALVTGSPVF
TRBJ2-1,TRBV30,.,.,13,TGTGCCTGGAAACGACAGGGAGGCGCTGAGCAGTTCTTC,CAWKRQGGAEQFF
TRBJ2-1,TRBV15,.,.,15,TGTGCCACCAGCAGAGATCGGGACACCTACAATGAGCAGTTCTTC,CATSRDRDTYNEQFF